The entry below describes one T cell receptor (beta chain). This clone was seen more than once but under ten times. Its antigen remains unidentified. No much larger clonotype is one base removed from it; base qualities were not supplied. The entry originates in a study of shared clonotypes between healthy human individuals (dated by TCRdb to between 2020 and 2021). For the study in its entirety: A couple of women and a few men aged 18 to 49 years were included in the cohort. For each donor, three plates each were used for CD4 naive and CD4 memory, two plates were used for CD8 naive, and one plate was used for CD8 memory. To estimate repertoire size and how much clonotypes are shared between individuals, the study performed deep sequencing of blood TCR repertoires from roughly five healthy adults. Libraries were prepared and TCR repertoires were sequenced by different laboratories using diverse techniques, in order to increase sequencing depth and limit assay-specific biases. Between about 0.8 and 8.9 billion PBMCs per donor were obtained by leukapheresis. The study at large found these results: Larger estimated clonotype richness was generally found for naive subsets than for memory subsets. Pairwise subsampling led to the expectation that sequencing depth would affect the degree of clonotype sharing among donors. Compared with non-shared clonotypes, clonotypes shared by all four sorted-subset donors had higher generation probabilities. Sharing across several donors was observed for around 4.8% of naive CD4, about 4% of naive CD8, about 2.3% of memory CD4, and around 0.42% of memory CD8 clonotypes. Sampling was restricted to blood, and TCR repertoires in tissues likely differ from the TCR repertoires found in blood. Even with the large sequencing depth, rarefaction of the sorted-subset datasets indicated that sequencing was incomplete. Because the study included only a small number of donors, the genetic and exposure-history diversity represented was limited.

The donors were healthy, HIV-negative adults who had no recently reported acute infections or vaccinations. Every donor was a Caucasian adult living in Nashville, Tennessee, USA. Magnetic negative selection was used to enrich CD4+ T cells, after which naive cells were positively selected on CD45RA and the negative fraction became the memory subset. After blood collection by leukapheresis, PBMCs were isolated using Ficoll-Histopaque density gradient centrifugation and then cryopreserved in the vapor phase of liquid nitrogen. Analytical flow cytometry was used to check the purity and quantity of every magnetically sorted T cell population. Genomic DNA was isolated from every sorted fraction and measured by UV absorbance on a Nanodrop 2000c. TCR CDR3 regions were amplified from genomic DNA by multiplex PCR using the deep immunoSEQ assay. Genomic DNA extracted from each cell subset was distributed evenly over all wells of several immunoSEQ 96-well plates, and each plate served as one replicate. For sorted subsets, 150 to 200 ng genomic DNA, equal to 30,000 or so T cell genomes, was loaded into each replicate PCR. Purified libraries were quantified with a Qubit 3.0 fluorometer, sized on a Bioanalyzer 2100, and re-quantified with the KAPA Library Quantification kit. A separate single-read 150-cycle Illumina NextSeq 550 flow cell was used to sequence each immunoSEQ 96-well plate. As for the original processing: Because the immunoSEQ output held only junctional sequences and lacked quality scores, the filtering could not match the filtering applied to full-length reads. Sequences were annotated with PyIR, a Python wrapper for IgBLAST v1.9, using IMGT germline references to assign V/J genes and CDR3. Reads with weak V/J assignments (E-value above 1e-6), missing CDR3, stop codons, out-of-frame junctions, or ambiguous translated residues were removed. V3J clonotypes were defined as sequences sharing an identical inferred V gene, J gene, and CDR3 amino acid sequence. Percentage overlap between repertoires was calculated by dividing the number of shared unique clonotypes by the size of the smaller repertoire. Richness of each repertoire was evaluated using RTK rarefaction, the Chao1 estimator, and Recon v2.1 estimates of unobserved clonotypes. OLGA was used to compute generation probabilities for all TCRbeta clonotypes that the gDNA method yielded from several donors. TCRdb provides this immuneACCESS table in a form limited to in-frame rearrangements. Some clones are lacking; in checked studies, under half of them reflect an unresolved V gene, and why the rest are absent is not known. The V and J calls and clone size were taken over from that table, and D and trimming were inferred from the DNA. The table for this sample lists about 2.3 million clones; 80% to 95% of them were counted only once. Roughly 0.34% of the sample comes from the top ten.

Sequencing was done on a sample of naive CD4+ T cells from PBMCs. This specimen's cell subset or site label, interpreted: CD45RA+ positively selected. This clonotype was obtained from a man aged 18 to 30 in good health. Some clones in this sample may be carry-over from other donors' samples.

The CDR3 sequence is CATSSRVTGDDEQFF. The nucleotide sequence is TGTGCCACCAGCAGCCGAGTGACAGGGGATGATGAGCAGTTCTTC. The chain employs TRBV15 and TRBJ2-1, with 8 bases in between that match TRBD1. Based on the germline V gene (reference sequence), the CDR1 and CDR2 sequences are LNHNV and YYDKDF. The CDR3 goes from the cysteine to the phenylalanine over 15 residues. CDR3 DNA is the only sequence kept; it has 45 bases, read in frame from the first base. Trimming accounts for 3 bases at V and 8 bases at J, while the number of junction bases matched to no gene is 9.